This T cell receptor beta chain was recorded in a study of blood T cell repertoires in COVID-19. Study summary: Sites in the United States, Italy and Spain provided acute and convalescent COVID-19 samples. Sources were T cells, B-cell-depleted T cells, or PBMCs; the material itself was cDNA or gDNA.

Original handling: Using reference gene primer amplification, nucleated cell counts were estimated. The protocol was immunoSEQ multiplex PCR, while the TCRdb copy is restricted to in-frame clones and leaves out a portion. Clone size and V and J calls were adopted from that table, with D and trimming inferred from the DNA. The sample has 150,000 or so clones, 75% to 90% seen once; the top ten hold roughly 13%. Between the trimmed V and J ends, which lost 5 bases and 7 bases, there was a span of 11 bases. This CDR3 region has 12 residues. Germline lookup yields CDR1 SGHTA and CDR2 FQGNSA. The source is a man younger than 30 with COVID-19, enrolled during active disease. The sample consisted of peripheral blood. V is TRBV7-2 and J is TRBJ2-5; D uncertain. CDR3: CASSPPAGTQYF. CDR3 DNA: TGTGCCAGCAGCCCCCCAGCAGGGACCCAGTACTTC.